Below, one T cell receptor (beta chain) is given with its context. Its cognate antigen has yet to be identified. No quality values exist for individual bases; no much larger clone is one base distant. Whole blood was collected in K2EDTA tubes by collaborating institutions according to the institutions' own protocols. For TCRbeta analysis, collaborators shipped samples in one of three forms: frozen whole blood, isolated PBMCs, or DNA extracted from either of those sample types. TCRbeta CDR3 regions were amplified from genomic DNA using the immunoSEQ Assay, a bias-controlled multiplex PCR. Concerning the study's data processing: Within the assay, amplification of reference gene primers was used to estimate how many nucleated cells each sample contained. Sequence reads were collapsed and filtered to measure the absolute abundance of every unique TCRbeta CDR3 rearrangement. For each sample, productive Simpson clonality was calculated by taking the square root of Simpson's diversity index across productive rearrangements. TCRdb holds this immuneACCESS table with in-frame rearrangements only. Some clones are missing; in checked studies, unresolved V genes explain under half, and the rest has no known cause. D and trimming were read from the DNA, whereas the V and J calls and clone size are those reported in that table. The table for this sample lists over 150,000 clones; roughly 80% of them were counted only once. The ten top clones hold approximately 32% of the sample.

These data belong to a study of blood T cell repertoires in COVID-19 (TCRdb year 2020). Describing the broader study: Collaborator samples came from the United States, Italy and Spain and covered acute and convalescent phases of COVID-19. The samples were drawn from the first 160 participants of the ongoing ImmuneRACE study and from roughly 1,300 subjects provided by 6 global collaborators. The material from the prospective study consisted of cDNA or gDNA derived from T cells, B-cell-depleted T cells, or PBMCs. Deeply sampled blood TCRbeta repertoires from subjects exposed to, actively infected with, or recovered from COVID-19 were included in the dataset. A freely available public database, intended as a resource for researchers studying the immune response to SARS-CoV-2, is where the repertoires were released. Where available, HLA class I and class II types were obtained from metadata supplied by the sample provider rather than from assay-based typing. Nearly every sample came with metadata listing a de-identified subject ID, COVID-19 status, age in years and sex. The investigation overall reported the following: The quantity of clinical and demographic metadata differed by source and by participant and was supplied without curation.

CDR1 and CDR2, per the germline V gene, are SGHTA and FQGNSA. The junction shows trimming of 7 bases on V and 7 bases on J, plus 14 bases between the germline ends. From the cysteine up to the phenylalanine, the CDR3 has a length of 13 residues. Only CDR3 DNA is held: 39 bases, read in frame from base 1. The sequence joins TRBV7-2 to TRBJ1-5, and TRBD1 may be the D gene, going by 6 matching bases. The sequence was obtained from a woman in her sixties with acute or convalescent COVID-19. The source material was peripheral blood. CDR3 protein: CASTPGQFQPQHF. The DNA sequence is as follows: TGTGCCAGCACCCCGGGACAATTCCAGCCCCAGCATTTT.